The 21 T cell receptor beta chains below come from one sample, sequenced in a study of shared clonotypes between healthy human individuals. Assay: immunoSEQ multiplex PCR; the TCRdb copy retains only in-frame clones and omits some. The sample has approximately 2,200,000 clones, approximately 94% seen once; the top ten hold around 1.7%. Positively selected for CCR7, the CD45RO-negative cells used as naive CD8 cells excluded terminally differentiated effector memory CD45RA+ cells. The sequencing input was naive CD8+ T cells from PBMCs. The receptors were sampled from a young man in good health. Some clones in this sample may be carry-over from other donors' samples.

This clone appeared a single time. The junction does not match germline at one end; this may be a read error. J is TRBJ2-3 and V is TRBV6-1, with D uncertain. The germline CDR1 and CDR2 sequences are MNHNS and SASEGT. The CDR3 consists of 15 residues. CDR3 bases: TGTGCCAGCAGTGAATTTCGTTCAACGTCAGAAACGCAGTATTTT. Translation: CASSEFRSTSETQYF.

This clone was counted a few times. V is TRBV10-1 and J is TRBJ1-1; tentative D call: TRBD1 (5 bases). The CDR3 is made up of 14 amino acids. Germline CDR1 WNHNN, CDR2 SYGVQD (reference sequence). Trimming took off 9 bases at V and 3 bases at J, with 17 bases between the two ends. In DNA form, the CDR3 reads TGCGCCAGTTCCAAGGAGAGGGGAGACACTGAAGCTTTCTTT. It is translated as CASSKERGDTEAFF.

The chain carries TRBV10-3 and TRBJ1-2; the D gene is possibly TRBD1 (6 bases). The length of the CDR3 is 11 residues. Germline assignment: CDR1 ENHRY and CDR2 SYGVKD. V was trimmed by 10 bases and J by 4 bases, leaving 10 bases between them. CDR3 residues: CATGQSYGYTF. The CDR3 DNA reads TGTGCCACCGGACAGAGCTATGGCTACACCTTC.

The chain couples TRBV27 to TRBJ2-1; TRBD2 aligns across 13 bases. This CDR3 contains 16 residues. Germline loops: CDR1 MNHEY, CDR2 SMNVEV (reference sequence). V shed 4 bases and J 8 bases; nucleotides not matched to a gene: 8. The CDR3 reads CASSSPGLAGTDEQFF. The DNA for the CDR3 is TGTGCCAGCAGTTCACCGGGACTAGCGGGAACGGATGAGCAGTTCTTC.

CDR3 sequence: CASSPGQWGGNTIYF. CDR3 coding DNA: TGTGCCAGCAGCCCGGGACAGTGGGGTGGAAACACCATATATTTT. V and J are TRBV2 and TRBJ1-3; 7 nucleotides line up with TRBD1. The V segment lost 6 bases and the J segment 3 bases; nucleotides outside the gene matches: 8. CDR3 length: 15 residues. Germline assignment: CDR1 SNHLY and CDR2 FYNNEI.

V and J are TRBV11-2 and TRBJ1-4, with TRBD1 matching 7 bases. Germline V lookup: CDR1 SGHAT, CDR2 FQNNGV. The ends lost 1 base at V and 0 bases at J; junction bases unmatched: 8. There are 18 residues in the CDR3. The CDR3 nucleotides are TGTGCCAGCAGCTTAGTCGACAGGGCGAAGCCAACTAATGAAAAACTGTTTTTT. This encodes CASSLVDRAKPTNEKLFF.

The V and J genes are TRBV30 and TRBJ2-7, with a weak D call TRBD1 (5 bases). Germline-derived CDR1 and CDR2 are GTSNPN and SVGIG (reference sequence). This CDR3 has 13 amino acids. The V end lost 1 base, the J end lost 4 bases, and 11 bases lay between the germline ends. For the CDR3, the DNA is TGTGCCTGGAGTGGATCAGGGAATTACGAGCAGTACTTC. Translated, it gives CAWSGSGNYEQYF.

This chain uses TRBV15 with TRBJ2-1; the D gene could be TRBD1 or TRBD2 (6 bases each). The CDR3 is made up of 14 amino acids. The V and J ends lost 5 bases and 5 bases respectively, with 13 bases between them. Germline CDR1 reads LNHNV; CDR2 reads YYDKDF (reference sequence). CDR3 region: CATSGWGANNEQFF. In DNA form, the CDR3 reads TGTGCCACCAGCGGTTGGGGGGCCAACAATGAGCAGTTCTTC.

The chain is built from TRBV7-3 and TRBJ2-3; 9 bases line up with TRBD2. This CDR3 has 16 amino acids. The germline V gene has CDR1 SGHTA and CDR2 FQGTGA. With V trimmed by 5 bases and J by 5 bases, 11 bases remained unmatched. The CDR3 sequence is CASSPTPAGGGDTQYF. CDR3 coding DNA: TGTGCCAGCAGCCCCACCCCGGCGGGAGGGGGAGATACGCAGTATTTT. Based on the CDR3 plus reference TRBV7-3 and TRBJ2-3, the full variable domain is GAGVSQTPSNKVTEKGKYVELRCDPISGHTALYWYRQSLGQGPEFLIYFQGTGAADDSGLPNDRFFAVRPEGSVSTLKIQRTERGDSAVYLCASSPTPAGGGDTQYFGPGTRLTVL.

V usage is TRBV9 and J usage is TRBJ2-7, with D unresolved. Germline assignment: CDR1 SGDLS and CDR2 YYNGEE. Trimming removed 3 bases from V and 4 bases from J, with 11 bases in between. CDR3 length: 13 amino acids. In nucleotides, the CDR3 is TGTGCCAGCAGCGGCCCCCTCGTATACGAGCAGTACTTC. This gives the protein CASSGPLVYEQYF. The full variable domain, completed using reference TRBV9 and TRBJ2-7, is DSGVTQTPKHLITATGQRVTLRCSPRSGDLSVYWYQQSLDQGLQFLIQYYNGEERAKGNILERFSAQQFPDLHSELNLSSLELGDSALYFCASSGPLVYEQYFGPGTRLTVT.

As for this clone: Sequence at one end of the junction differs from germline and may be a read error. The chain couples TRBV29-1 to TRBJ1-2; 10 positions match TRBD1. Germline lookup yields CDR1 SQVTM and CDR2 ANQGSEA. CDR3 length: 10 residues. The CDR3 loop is CSGGQGDDAF. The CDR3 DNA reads TGCAGCGGTGGACAGGGGGATGACGCCTTC.

The CDR3 reads CASSGIGIGNEQFF. The CDR3 nucleotides are TGCGCCAGCAGTGGTATCGGGATCGGAAATGAGCAGTTCTTC. The chain is built from TRBV10-1 and TRBJ2-1; perhaps TRBD2 as D (5 bases). CDR3 length: 14 amino acids. Germline V gene sequence: CDR1 WNHNN, CDR2 SYGVQD (reference sequence). Trimming pared 4 bases from V and 7 bases from J, leaving 14 bases between.

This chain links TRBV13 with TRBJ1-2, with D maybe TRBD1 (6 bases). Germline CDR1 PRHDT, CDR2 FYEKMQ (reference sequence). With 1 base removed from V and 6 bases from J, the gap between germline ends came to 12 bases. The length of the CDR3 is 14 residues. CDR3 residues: CASSLAGGLHGYTF. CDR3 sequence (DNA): TGTGCCAGCAGCTTAGCGGGGGGCCTACATGGCTACACCTTC.

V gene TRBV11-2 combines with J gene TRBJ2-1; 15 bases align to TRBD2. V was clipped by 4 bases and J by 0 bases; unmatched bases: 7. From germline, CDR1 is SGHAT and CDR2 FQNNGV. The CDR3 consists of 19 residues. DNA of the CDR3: TGTGCCAGCAGCTCGGGACTAGCGGGAGGTCTGAGCTCCTACAATGAGCAGTTCTTC. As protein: CASSSGLAGGLSSYNEQFF.

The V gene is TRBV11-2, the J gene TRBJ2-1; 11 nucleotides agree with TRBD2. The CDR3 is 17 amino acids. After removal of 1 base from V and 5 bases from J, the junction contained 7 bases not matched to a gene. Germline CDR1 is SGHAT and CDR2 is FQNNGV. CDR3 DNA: TGTGCCAGCAGCTTAGGTGGACTAGCGGGTGATAACAATGAGCAGTTCTTC. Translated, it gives CASSLGGLAGDNNEQFF. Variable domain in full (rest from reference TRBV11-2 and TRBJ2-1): EAGVAQSPRYKIIEKRQSVAFWCNPISGHATLYWYQQILGQGPKLLIQFQNNGVVDDSQLPKDRFSAERLKGVDSTLKIQPAKLEDSAVYLCASSLGGLAGDNNEQFFGPGTRLTVL.

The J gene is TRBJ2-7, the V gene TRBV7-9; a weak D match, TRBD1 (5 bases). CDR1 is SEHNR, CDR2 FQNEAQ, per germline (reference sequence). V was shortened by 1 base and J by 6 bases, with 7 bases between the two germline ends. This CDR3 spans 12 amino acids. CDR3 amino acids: CASSLEQAEQYF. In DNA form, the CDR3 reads TGTGCCAGCAGCTTAGAACAGGCCGAGCAGTACTTC. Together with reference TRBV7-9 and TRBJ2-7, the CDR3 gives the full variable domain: DTGVSQNPRHKITKRGQNVTFRCDPISEHNRLYWYRQTLGQGPEFLTYFQNEAQLEKSRLLSDRFSAERPKGSFSTLEIQRTEQGDSAMYLCASSLEQAEQYFGPGTRLTVT.

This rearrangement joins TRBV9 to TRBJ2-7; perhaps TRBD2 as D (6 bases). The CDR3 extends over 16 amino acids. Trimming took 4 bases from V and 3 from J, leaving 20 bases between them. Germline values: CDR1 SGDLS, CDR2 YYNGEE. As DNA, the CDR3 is TGTGCCAGCAGCCCTGTTGGAGGGTATACCCTCTACGAGCAGTACTTC. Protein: CASSPVGGYTLYEQYF.

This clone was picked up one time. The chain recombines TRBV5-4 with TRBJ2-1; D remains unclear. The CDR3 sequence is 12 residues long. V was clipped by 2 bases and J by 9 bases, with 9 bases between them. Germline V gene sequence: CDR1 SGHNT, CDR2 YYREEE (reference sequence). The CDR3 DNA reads TGTGCCAGCAGCTTTGGGCGGACTGAGCAGTTCTTC. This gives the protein CASSFGRTEQFF.

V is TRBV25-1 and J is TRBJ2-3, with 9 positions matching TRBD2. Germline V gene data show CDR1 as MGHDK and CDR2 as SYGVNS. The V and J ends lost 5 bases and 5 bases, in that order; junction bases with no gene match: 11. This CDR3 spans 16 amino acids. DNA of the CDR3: TGTGCCAGCAGTCCCCCTGGCGGGAGGGCGGGAGATACGCAGTATTTT. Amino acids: CASSPPGGRAGDTQYF.

CDR3 in amino acids: CASSAGTSGTTDTQYF. As DNA, the CDR3 is TGTGCCAGCAGCGCCGGGACTAGCGGTACCACAGATACGCAGTATTTT. This chain joins TRBV7-9 and TRBJ2-3, with TRBD2 identical over 11 bases. Germline V gene lookup returns CDR1 SEHNR and CDR2 FQNEAQ (reference sequence). This CDR3 region has 16 residues. V gave up 5 bases and J gave up 2 bases; unmatched junction bases: 6.

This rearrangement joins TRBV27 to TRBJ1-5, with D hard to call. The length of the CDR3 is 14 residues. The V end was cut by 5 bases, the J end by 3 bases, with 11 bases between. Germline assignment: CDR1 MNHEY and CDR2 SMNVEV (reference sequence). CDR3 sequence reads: CASSPSLINQPQHF. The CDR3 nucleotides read TGTGCCAGCAGTCCTTCCCTTATCAATCAGCCCCAGCATTTT.